This is a list of T cell receptor beta chains from one sample in a study of blood T cell repertoires in COVID-19. The repertoire was sequenced with immunoSEQ multiplex PCR; TCRdb's copy has only in-frame clones and lacks some. The data contain around 130,000 clones, more than 80% of them singletons. Sequenced: peripheral blood. These receptors all come from a man in his sixties or seventies with active or convalescent COVID-19. Each CDR3 is given with its conserved first and last residue. Size is stated for part of the rows, as once, few or many counts, or as a class when the clone is expanded.

length	V	size	J	CDR3
15	TRBV4-2	many	TRBJ2-7	CASSQAAGIIDEQYF
14	TRBV5-1	-	TRBJ1-1	CASSLGGSYTEAFF
13	TRBV19	-	TRBJ1-4	CASSIAGGEKLFF
16	TRBV7-6	-	TRBJ1-4	CASSLQGGATNEKLFF
16	TRBV9	-	TRBJ1-6	CASSPFQDNYNSPLHF
13	TRBV7-8	-	TRBJ1-2	CASSLVEFYGYTF
14	TRBV6-5	-	TRBJ2-7	CASSPWQGAWEQYF
16	TRBV25-1	-	TRBJ2-1	CASSESGQGPLDEQFF
15	TRBV28	-	TRBJ1-3	CASSRTGTSGNTIYF
13	TRBV7-8	-	TRBJ1-2	CASSLQGNYGYTF
14	TRBV2	-	TRBJ1-4	CASSEAGPNEKLFF
14	TRBV19	-	TRBJ2-1	CASSIDRVGDEQFF
12	TRBV29-1	-	TRBJ2-1	CSVVPATGEQFF
16	TRBV6-6	once	TRBJ2-5	CASKTRAGGRGETQYF
14	TRBV11-2	-	TRBJ1-2	CASTTDRGHYGYTF
11	TRBV7-9	-	TRBJ1-5	CAGGQNQPQHF
15	TRBV19	-	TRBJ1-4	CASSRQGITNEKLFF
14	TRBV28	few	TRBJ1-5	CASSLVQLNQPQHF
12	TRBV10-3	-	TRBJ2-1	CAISPRTDEQFF
14	TRBV5-8	few	TRBJ2-1	CASSTLSSYNEQFF
14	TRBV6-5	-	TRBJ2-1	CASSPLETHNEQFF
16	TRBV3-1/TRBV3-2	-	TRBJ1-2	CASSQRVILANYGYTF
12	TRBV9	-	TRBJ2-1	CASRHQDNEQFF
14	TRBV5-6	-	TRBJ2-4	CASSLVSAKNIQYF
16	TRBV18	once	TRBJ1-6	CASSPDGTAGGSPLHF
16	TRBV6-1	-	TRBJ2-3	CASSERTGTSTDTQYF
15	TRBV24-1	-	TRBJ2-1	CATSGARGYYNEQFF
16	TRBV6-1	-	TRBJ2-2	CASREPGQGWAGELFF
14	TRBV11-2	once	TRBJ1-1	CASSLAQGETEAFF
16	TRBV11-3	-	TRBJ2-1	CASSLGGGVGYNEQFF
15	TRBV18	-	TRBJ1-1	CASSPPSGMNTEAFF
16	TRBV5-8	-	TRBJ1-1	CASSLTGEWGVGEAFF
14	TRBV18	-	TRBJ1-2	CASSPRGTGEGYTF
11	TRBV5-8	once	TRBJ2-3	CARRMRYTQYF
15	TRBV11-2	-	TRBJ1-1	CASSPEVGVNTEAFF
14	TRBV7-9	-	TRBJ2-1	CASSYSGPQGEQFF
13	TRBV5-1	-	TRBJ2-5	CASSLGQGETQYF
15	TRBV28	-	TRBJ1-1	CASSLRSGMVTEAFF
15	TRBV5-1	-	TRBJ1-1	CASSLGQGENTEAFF
14	TRBV27	-	TRBJ2-7	CASSPRGESYEQYF